This T cell receptor (beta chain) was documented in a study of technical replicates of blood from a few donors. Produced via immunoSEQ multiplex PCR; TCRdb's table is partial and in-frame only. Altogether 75,000 to 90,000 clones are present, just under 95% being singletons, with the ten largest covering roughly 0.34%. The junction had 3 bases not matched to a gene; V was cut back by 4 bases and J by 3 bases. Germline CDR1 SGHRS, CDR2 YFSETQ. This CDR3 region has 14 residues. Sequenced: T cells isolated from PBMCs. The V gene is TRBV5-1, the J gene TRBJ1-2; TRBD1 agrees at 10 bases. The clonotype originates from a human donor in good health. In DNA, the CDR3 is TGCGCCAGCAGCATAGGACAGGGGGACTATGGCTACACCTTC. Encoded protein: CASSIGQGDYGYTF.